Relative to its sample, the clone carrying this TCR beta chain is large. Its antigen is not known. The sample originates from a study of T cells in localized non-small cell lung cancer. Points from the study as a whole: Longer survival (overall) was linked to higher T cell density in blood. As only one tumor region underwent sequencing, heterogeneity remains possible. The study found T cell clonality highest in uninvolved adjacent lung, above tumor. Detection in adjacent lung was observed for a median around 59 of the top 100 tumor clones.

Data came from immunoSEQ multiplex PCR; TCRdb stores just in-frame clones and leaves some out. Seen here are under 2,000 clones, about 31% observed once, and the top ten hold roughly 13%. The germline V and J ends were trimmed by 10 bases and 2 bases, with 17 bases remaining between them. Per the germline V gene, CDR1 is MNHGY and CDR2 is SAAAGT. This CDR3 has 14 amino acids. The J gene is TRBJ2-5, the V gene TRBV6-8, with D tentatively TRBD1 (7 bases). The material was normal lung tissue next to the tumor, obtained before any cancer treatment. The clonotype originates from a male donor aged 60 or over with stage II squamous cell lung carcinoma. In DNA form, the CDR3 reads TGTGCCACCCTTCTACAGGGGACTCAAGAGACCCAGTACTTC. It translates to CATLLQGTQETQYF.